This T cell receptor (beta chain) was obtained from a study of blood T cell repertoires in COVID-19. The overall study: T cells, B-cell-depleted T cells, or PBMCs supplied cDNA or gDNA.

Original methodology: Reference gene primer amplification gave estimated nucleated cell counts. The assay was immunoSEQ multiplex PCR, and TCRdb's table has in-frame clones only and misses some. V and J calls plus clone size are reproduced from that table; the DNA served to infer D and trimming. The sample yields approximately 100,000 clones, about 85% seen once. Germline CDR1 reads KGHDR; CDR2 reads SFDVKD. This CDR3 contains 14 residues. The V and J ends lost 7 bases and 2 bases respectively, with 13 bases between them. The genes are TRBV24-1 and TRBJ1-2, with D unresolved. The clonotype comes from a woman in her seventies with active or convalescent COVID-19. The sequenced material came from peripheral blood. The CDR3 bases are TGTGCCACCAGCCCCCGTACGGGGAACTATGGCTACACCTTC. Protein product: CATSPRTGNYGYTF.